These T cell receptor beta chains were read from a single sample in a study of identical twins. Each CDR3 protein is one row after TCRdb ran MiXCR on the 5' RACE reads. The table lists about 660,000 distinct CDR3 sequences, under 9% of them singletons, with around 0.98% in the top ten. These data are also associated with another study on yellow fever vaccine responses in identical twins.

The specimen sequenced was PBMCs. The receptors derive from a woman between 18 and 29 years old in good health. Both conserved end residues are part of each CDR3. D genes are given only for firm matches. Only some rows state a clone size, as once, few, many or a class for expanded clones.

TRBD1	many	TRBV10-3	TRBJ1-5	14	CAISKTGGEQPQHF	TGTGCCATCAGCAAAACAGGGGGAGAGCAGCCCCAGCATTTT
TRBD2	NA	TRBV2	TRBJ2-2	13	CASGRAEPGELFF	TGTGCCAGCGGGAGGGCCGAACCCGGGGAGCTGTTTTTT
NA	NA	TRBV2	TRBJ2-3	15	CASRDLLATTDTQYF	TGTGCCAGCAGAGACCTTCTAGCGACGACAGATACGCAGTATTTT
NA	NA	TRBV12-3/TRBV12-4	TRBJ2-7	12	CASREGRREQYF	TGTGCCAGCAGGGAGGGGCGTCGGGAGCAGTACTTC
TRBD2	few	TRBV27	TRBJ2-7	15	CASSSGLAGSHEQYF	TGTGCCAGCAGTTCGGGACTAGCGGGTTCCCACGAGCAGTACTTC
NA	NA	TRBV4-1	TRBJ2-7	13	CASSQDRLYEQYF	TGCGCCAGCAGCCAAGATAGATTATACGAGCAGTACTTC
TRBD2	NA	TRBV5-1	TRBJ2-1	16	CASSLEVAGPYNEQFF	TGCGCCAGCAGCTTGGAGGTAGCGGGACCCTACAATGAGCAGTTCTTC
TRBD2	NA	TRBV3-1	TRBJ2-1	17	CASSLLVSGNSYNEQFF	TGTGCCAGCAGCCTATTAGTAAGCGGGAACTCCTACAATGAGCAGTTCTTC
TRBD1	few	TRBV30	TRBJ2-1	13	CAWSQQGAVPSFF	TGTGCCTGGAGTCAACAGGGGGCAGTTCCCTCGTTCTTC
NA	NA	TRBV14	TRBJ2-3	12	CASSQAQQAQYF	TGTGCCAGCAGCCAAGCCCAACAAGCGCAGTATTTT